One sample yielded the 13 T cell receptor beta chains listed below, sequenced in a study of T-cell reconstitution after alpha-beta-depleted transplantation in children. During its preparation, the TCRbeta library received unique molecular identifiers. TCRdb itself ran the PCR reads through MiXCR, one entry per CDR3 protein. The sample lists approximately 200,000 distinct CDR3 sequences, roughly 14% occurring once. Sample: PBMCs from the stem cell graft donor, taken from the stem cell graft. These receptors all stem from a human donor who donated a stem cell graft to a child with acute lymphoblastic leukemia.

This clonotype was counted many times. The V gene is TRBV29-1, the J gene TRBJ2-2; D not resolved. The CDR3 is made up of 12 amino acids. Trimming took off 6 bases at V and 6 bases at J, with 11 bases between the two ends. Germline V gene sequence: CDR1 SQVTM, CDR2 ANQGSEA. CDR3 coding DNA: TGCAGCGTGGTCAGTTTCGCCGGGGAGCTGTTTTTT. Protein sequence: CSVVSFAGELFF.

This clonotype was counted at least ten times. CDR3 protein: CASLRAGTEAFF. CDR3 DNA: TGTGCCTCCTTAAGGGCAGGGACTGAAGCTTTCTTT. V and J are TRBV19 and TRBJ1-1; perhaps TRBD1 as D (5 bases). This CDR3 is built from 12 residues. V lost 11 bases and J lost 5, with 15 bases in between. The V gene's germline CDR1 is LNHDA and CDR2 SQIVND (reference sequence).

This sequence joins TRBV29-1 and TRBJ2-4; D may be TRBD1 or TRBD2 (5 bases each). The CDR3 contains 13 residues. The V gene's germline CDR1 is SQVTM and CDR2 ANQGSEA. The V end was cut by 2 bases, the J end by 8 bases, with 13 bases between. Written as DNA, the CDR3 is TGCAGCGTTGAATCCCGAGTGGGGGACATTCAGTACTTC. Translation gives CSVESRVGDIQYF.

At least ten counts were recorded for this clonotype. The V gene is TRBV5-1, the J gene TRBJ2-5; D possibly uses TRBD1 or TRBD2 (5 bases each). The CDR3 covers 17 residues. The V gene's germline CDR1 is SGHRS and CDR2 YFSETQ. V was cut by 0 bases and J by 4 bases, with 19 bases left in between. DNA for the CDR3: TGCGCCAGCAGCTTGGGGTACGGGACCCCGGGCGGAGAGACCCAGTACTTC. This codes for CASSLGYGTPGGETQYF.

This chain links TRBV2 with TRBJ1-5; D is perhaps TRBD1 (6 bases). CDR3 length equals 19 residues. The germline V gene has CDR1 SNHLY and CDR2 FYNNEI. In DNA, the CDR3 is TGTACCATCAGTACCAATAGGGGGGGGGGCAGATATAGCAATCAGCCCCAGCATTTT. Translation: CTISTNRGGGRYSNQPQHF.

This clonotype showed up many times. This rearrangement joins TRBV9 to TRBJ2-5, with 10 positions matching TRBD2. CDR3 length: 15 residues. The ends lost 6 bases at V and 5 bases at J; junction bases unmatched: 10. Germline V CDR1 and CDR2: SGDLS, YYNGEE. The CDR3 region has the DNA TGTGCCAGCAACCTAGCGGGAGAGGGATTGGAGACCCAGTACTTC. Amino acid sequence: CASNLAGEGLETQYF.

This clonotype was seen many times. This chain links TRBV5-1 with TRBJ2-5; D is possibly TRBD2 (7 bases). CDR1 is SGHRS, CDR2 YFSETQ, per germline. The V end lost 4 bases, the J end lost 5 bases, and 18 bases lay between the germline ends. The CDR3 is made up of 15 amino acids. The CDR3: CASSLSGGQSETQYF. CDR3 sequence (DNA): TGCGCCAGCAGCCTATCGGGGGGCCAGTCCGAGACCCAGTACTTC.

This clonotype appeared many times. CDR3 sequence: CASSLDLLRGLAGGKKYNEQFF. DNA of the CDR3: TGTGCCAGCAGCTTAGATCTGTTGCGGGGACTAGCGGGAGGGAAGAAATACAATGAGCAGTTCTTC. The chain couples TRBV11-2 to TRBJ2-1; 16 bases align to TRBD2. This CDR3 is built from 22 residues. Germline lookup yields CDR1 SGHAT and CDR2 FQNNGV. The trim removed 0 bases at V and 4 bases at J, leaving 15 bases unmatched. The complete variable domain, with remaining parts taken from reference TRBV11-2 and TRBJ2-1, reads EAGVAQSPRYKIIEKRQSVAFWCNPISGHATLYWYQQILGQGPKLLIQFQNNGVVDDSQLPKDRFSAERLKGVDSTLKIQPAKLEDSAVYLCASSLDLLRGLAGGKKYNEQFFGPGTRLTVL.

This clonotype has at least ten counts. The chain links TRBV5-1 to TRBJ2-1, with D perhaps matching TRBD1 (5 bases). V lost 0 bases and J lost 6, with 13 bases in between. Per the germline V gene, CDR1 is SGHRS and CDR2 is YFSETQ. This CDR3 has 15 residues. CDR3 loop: CASSLGQGYVNEQFF. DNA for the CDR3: TGCGCCAGCAGCTTGGGGCAGGGCTACGTCAATGAGCAGTTCTTC.

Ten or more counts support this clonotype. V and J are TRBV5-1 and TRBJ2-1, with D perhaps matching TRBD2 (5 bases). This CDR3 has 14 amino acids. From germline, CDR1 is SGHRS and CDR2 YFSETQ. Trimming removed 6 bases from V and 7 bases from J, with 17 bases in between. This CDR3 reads CASTPWRVQNEQFF. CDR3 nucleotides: TGCGCCAGCACCCCATGGCGGGTCCAAAATGAGCAGTTCTTC.

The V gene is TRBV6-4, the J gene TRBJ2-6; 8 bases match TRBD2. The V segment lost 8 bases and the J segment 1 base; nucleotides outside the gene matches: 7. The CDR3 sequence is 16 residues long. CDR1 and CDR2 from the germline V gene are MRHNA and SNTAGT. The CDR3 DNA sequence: TGTGCCAGCGCCTCGAGCGGGAGTTCTGGGGCCAACGTCCTGACTTTC. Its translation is CASASSGSSGANVLTF.

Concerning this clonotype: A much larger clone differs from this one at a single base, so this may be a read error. The CDR3 sequence: CANSKVKGIYEQYF. The CDR3 DNA reads as TGTGCCAACAGCAAAGTTAAGGGGATCTACGAGCAGTACTTC. The rearrangement links TRBV21-1 to TRBJ2-7; TRBD1 is the table's D call and was not checked against the DNA. TRBV21-1 is labeled a pseudogene. The length of the CDR3 is 14 residues.

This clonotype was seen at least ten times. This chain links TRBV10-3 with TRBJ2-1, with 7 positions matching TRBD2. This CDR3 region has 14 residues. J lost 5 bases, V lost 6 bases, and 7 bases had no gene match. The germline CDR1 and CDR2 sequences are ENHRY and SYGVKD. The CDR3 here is CAIRGRAGDNEQFF. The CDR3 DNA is TGTGCCATCAGGGGCAGGGCGGGAGACAATGAGCAGTTCTTC.